The 3 T cell receptor beta chains below were found in one sample sequenced in a study of OX40 agonist ivuxolimab in advanced cancers. This table comes from immunoSEQ multiplex PCR, and its TCRdb copy is limited to in-frame clones, with some not included. The sample contains about 42,000 clones, roughly 90% of which appear only once. This specimen was CD4+ or CD8+ T cells sorted from blood, taken in a trial of the OX40 agonist ivuxolimab. The receptors were sampled from an adult with an advanced solid tumor such as melanoma, head and neck, liver or kidney cancer.

Written as DNA, the CDR3 is TGTGCCAGCTCACCAGGGTTGAACCAAGAGACCCAGTACTTC. Protein sequence: CASSPGLNQETQYF. This chain joins TRBV18 and TRBJ2-5; D unresolved. The CDR3 is 14 amino acids. Deletions cut 2 bases from V and 0 bases from J, with 7 bases between. Germline V gives CDR1 KGHSH, CDR2 LQKENI.

The rearrangement uses TRBV6-6 and TRBJ1-5; no definite D call. Germline V lookup: CDR1 MNHNY, CDR2 SVGAGI (reference sequence). Trimming removed 6 bases from V and 5 bases from J, with 14 bases in between. The CDR3 runs to 14 residues. The CDR3 DNA follows: TGTGCCAGCAGCCAAGAGCGATGGTATCAGCCCCAGCATTTT. This encodes CASSQERWYQPQHF.

The V gene is TRBV30, the J gene TRBJ2-5; D remains unclear. The CDR3 loop spans 13 amino acids. Germline V CDR1 and CDR2: GTSNPN, SVGIG (reference sequence). Deletions cut 2 bases from V and 5 bases from J, with 12 bases between. CDR3 residues: CAWSKSSFETQYF. The CDR3 DNA reads TGTGCCTGGAGTAAGTCTAGTTTTGAGACCCAGTACTTC.